What follows is one T cell receptor beta chain and its context. The CDR3 has 17 amino acids. J gave up 4 bases and V 1 base, and 7 bases lay outside the gene matches. Germline values: CDR1 LGHDT, CDR2 YNNKEL (reference sequence). These data come from a study of blood T cell repertoires in COVID-19. Per the authors' pipeline: It was from reference gene primer amplification that nucleated cell counts were estimated. The assay was immunoSEQ multiplex PCR, and TCRdb's table has in-frame clones only and misses some. V and J calls plus clone size are reproduced from that table; the DNA served to infer D and trimming. The sample contains nearly 110,000 clones, about 91% of which appear only once.

This receptor was obtained from a middle-aged man with active or convalescent COVID-19. The sequenced sample was peripheral blood. J is TRBJ2-3 and V is TRBV3-1 (or the pseudogene TRBV3-2); the match to TRBD2 covers 11 bases. This CDR3 reads CASSQGFTSGSSDTQYF. The CDR3 nucleotides are TGTGCCAGCAGCCAAGGGTTCACTAGCGGGAGTTCAGATACGCAGTATTTT.